This TCR beta chain came from a study of cytomegalovirus exposure and HLA in healthy donors. CDR3 length equals 17 residues. CDR1 is LNHNV and CDR2 is YYDKDF in the germline V gene (reference sequence). The germline V and J ends were trimmed by 0 bases and 1 base, with 15 bases remaining between them. TCRdb's copy holds only in-frame clones and misses some; the assay was immunoSEQ multiplex PCR. The top ten hold 1% to 1.5% of the sample, which has about 330,000 clones, around 90% seen once. Source material: PBMCs. This sequence originates from a woman aged 25 to 39 in good health and CMV-seropositive. The chain has TRBV15 and TRBJ1-1, with TRBD1 as a possible D gene (5 bases). In DNA, the CDR3 is TGTGCCACCAGCAGAGATCCTGGTGGGGGAAAGAACACTGAAGCTTTCTTT. Translation: CATSRDPGGGKNTEAFF.